The 15 T cell receptor beta chains below come from one sample, sequenced in a study of beta chain features in type 1 diabetes. General study results and limits: In every one of the four CD4+ subsets, TCRB CDR3s were moderately but significantly shorter in Type 1 diabetes patients.

What these receptors recognize is not known. Expressed TCRB transcripts were sequenced because the isolated RNA had all been reverse transcribed beforehand. Libraries were prepared by immunoSEQ multiplex PCR; TCRdb keeps only in-frame clonotypes and omits some of them. Among 500,000 to 800,000 clones listed, around 11% were seen once. The sequenced sample consisted of naive CD4+ T cells from blood. The receptors originated from a man aged 25 to 40 with type 1 diabetes.

Notes on this clone: Other DNA sequences in the same sample also yield this CDR3. The rearrangement joins TRBV7-2 to TRBJ2-5; a weak D match, TRBD1 (5 bases). Trimming took 0 bases from V and 5 from J, leaving 7 bases between them. Germline CDR1 reads SGHTA; CDR2 reads FQGNSA. CDR3 size: 13 residues. CDR3 amino acids: CASSLAGRETQYF. CDR3 DNA: TGTGCCAGCAGCTTAGCGGGGCGTGAGACCCAGTACTTC.

This rearrangement joins TRBV7-9 to TRBJ1-3, with D unclear. The CDR3 covers 13 residues. The germline CDR1 and CDR2 sequences are SEHNR and FQNEAQ (reference sequence). V shed 7 bases and J shed 4 bases, with 11 bases lying between them. CDR3: CASTPGYGNTIYF. CDR3 bases: TGTGCCAGCACCCCGGGGTACGGAAACACCATATATTTT.

The table lists this clone with a few counts. The CDR3 sequence is CASTVGSGNTIYF. Here the CDR3 DNA reads TGTGCCTCTACGGTAGGCTCTGGAAACACCATATATTTT. The chain carries TRBV30 and TRBJ1-3; unclear D gene. The CDR3 loop spans 13 amino acids. From germline, CDR1 is GTSNPN and CDR2 SVGIG (reference sequence). V lost 7 bases and J 0 bases, leaving 10 bases between the germline ends. Full variable domain (outside the CDR3, taken from reference TRBV30 and TRBJ1-3): SQTIHQWPATLVQPVGSPLSLECTVEGTSNPNLYWYRQAAGRGLQLLFYSVGIGQISSEVPQNLSASRPQDRQFILSSKKLLLSDSGFYLCASTVGSGNTIYFGEGSWLTVV.

The chain recombines TRBV7-6 with TRBJ2-3; D might be TRBD1 (5 bases). The V end lost 6 bases, the J end lost 2 bases, and 18 bases lay between the germline ends. There are 16 residues in the CDR3. Germline V CDR1 and CDR2: SGHVS, FNYEAQ. The CDR3 sequence: CASSFRFGGATDTQYF. The DNA for the CDR3 is TGTGCCAGCAGTTTTCGGTTTGGTGGGGCCACAGATACGCAGTATTTT. Together with reference TRBV7-6 and TRBJ2-3, the CDR3 gives the full variable domain: GAGVSQSPRYKVTKRGQDVALRCDPISGHVSLYWYRQALGQGPEFLTYFNYEAQQDKSGLPNDRFSAERPEGSISTLTIQRTEQRDSAMYRCASSFRFGGATDTQYFGPGTRLTVL.

A few counts support this clone. The J gene is TRBJ1-5, the V gene TRBV25-1; 9 bases are a match to TRBD1. V lost 3 bases and J lost 4; bases outside the gene matches: 7. The CDR3 has 16 amino acids. Germline loops: CDR1 MGHDK, CDR2 SYGVNS. The CDR3 DNA is TGTGCCAGCAGTGATCACAGGGGGCTTGGGAATCAGCCCCAGCATTTT. Translation gives CASSDHRGLGNQPQHF.

This clone occurred a few times. This chain joins TRBV7-2 and TRBJ2-5; maybe TRBD1 (6 bases). There are 15 residues in the CDR3. V was trimmed by 1 base and J by 4 bases, leaving 13 bases between them. Germline assignment: CDR1 SGHTA and CDR2 FQGNSA. CDR3 DNA sequence: TGTGCCAGCAGCTTAGTCCAGGGGTGGCGAGAGACCCAGTACTTC. This translates into CASSLVQGWRETQYF.

This clone has more than one count but fewer than ten. The chain uses TRBV28 and TRBJ2-5, with TRBD1 matching over 9 bases. This CDR3 spans 14 amino acids. Germline-derived CDR1 and CDR2 are MDHEN and SYDVKM. The V segment lost 4 bases and the J segment 7 bases; nucleotides outside the gene matches: 7. The DNA for the CDR3 is TGTGCCAGCAGTTGGGACAGGGTCCCCGGGACCCAGTACTTC. It encodes CASSWDRVPGTQYF.

This clone was counted only a few times. Written as DNA, the CDR3 is TGTGCCTGGACAAGCAGAACAGATACGCAGTATTTT. It translates to CAWTSRTDTQYF. The chain is built from TRBV30 and TRBJ2-3, with D unclear. This CDR3 is 12 amino acids long. The V gene lost 4 bases and the J gene lost 3 bases, with 8 bases spanning the gap. The germline CDR1 and CDR2 sequences are GTSNPN and SVGIG (reference sequence).

The table lists this clone with a few counts. The genes are TRBV29-1 and TRBJ1-1; tentatively, D is TRBD1 (5 bases). The CDR3 runs to 12 residues. The germline V gene has CDR1 SQVTM and CDR2 ANQGSEA. Trimming took off 6 bases at V and 3 bases at J, with 11 bases between the two ends. The CDR3 spells CSVQGFDTEAFF. As DNA, the CDR3 is TGCAGCGTGCAGGGATTTGACACTGAAGCTTTCTTT.

This clone was detected only a few times. The chain combines TRBV7-2 with TRBJ2-7; D might be TRBD1 or TRBD2, each matching 6 bases. Germline V gives CDR1 SGHTA, CDR2 FQGNSA. V lost 5 bases and J lost 5, with 19 bases in between. CDR3 length equals 15 residues. The CDR3 sequence is CASSPGGGGRDEQYF. As DNA, the CDR3 is TGTGCCAGCAGCCCTGGAGGGGGTGGTAGGGACGAGCAGTACTTC.

This clone appeared a few times. This sequence joins TRBV2 and TRBJ2-7, with a weak D call TRBD1 (6 bases). Germline V gene sequence: CDR1 SNHLY, CDR2 FYNNEI. CDR3 length: 12 residues. The germline V and J ends were trimmed by 4 bases and 2 bases, with 6 bases remaining between them. CDR3 bases: TGTGCCAGCAGTGGGGACACCTACGAGCAGTACTTC. Translation: CASSGDTYEQYF.

This clone occurred a few times. In DNA, the CDR3 is TGTGCCAGCAGCCCGGACAGGAGAGCCAAAAACATTCAGTACTTC. This sequence encodes CASSPDRRAKNIQYF. The chain couples TRBV7-9 to TRBJ2-4; TRBD1 matches 7 bases. Germline V gene data show CDR1 as SEHNR and CDR2 as FQNEAQ (reference sequence). The V and J ends lost 5 bases and 0 bases, in that order; junction bases with no gene match: 4. This CDR3 spans 15 amino acids.

This clone occurred a few times. The CDR3 sequence: CASSLDSRGVETQYF. For the CDR3, the DNA is TGTGCCAGCAGCTTAGACAGCAGGGGGGTAGAGACCCAGTACTTC. This chain connects TRBV5-6 to TRBJ2-5, with a weak D call TRBD1 (7 bases). CDR1 and CDR2 (germline): SGHDT, YYEEEE. The CDR3 loop spans 15 amino acids. The ends were cut back, 2 bases at V and 4 bases at J, with 15 bases in the middle.

This clone has only a few counts. This chain connects TRBV5-1 to TRBJ2-3; no firm D call. Looked up from germline, CDR1 is SGHRS and CDR2 is YFSETQ. This CDR3 region has 14 residues. Trimming removed 1 base from V and 4 bases from J, with 10 bases in between. Here the CDR3 DNA reads TGCGCCAGCAGCTTGAGCACCAAGGCAGATACGCAGTATTTT. Its protein product is CASSLSTKADTQYF.

The sample holds a few counts of this clone. The genes are TRBV7-2 and TRBJ2-5, with 10 positions matching TRBD2. The CDR3 contains 16 residues. CDR1 and CDR2 from the germline V gene are SGHTA and FQGNSA. The J segment lost 3 bases and the V segment lost 4 bases, leaving 8 bases of the junction unmatched. CDR3 amino acids: CASSSISGGIEETQYF. The CDR3 nucleotides are TGTGCCAGCAGCTCAATTAGCGGGGGGATAGAAGAGACCCAGTACTTC.